The 8 T cell receptor beta chains below were found in one sample sequenced in a study of blood T cell repertoires in COVID-19. TCRdb's copy holds only in-frame clones and misses some; the assay was immunoSEQ multiplex PCR. The sample carries about 270,000 clones, around 90% recorded once. The sequenced sample was PBMCs or T cells enriched from blood (not recorded which). The receptors were sampled from a woman between 35 and 50 years old with acute COVID-19.

The chain uses TRBV5-1 and TRBJ2-1; the D gene is possibly TRBD2 (6 bases). The CDR3 has 14 residues. Trimming left V 7 bases short and J 2 bases short, with 13 bases between. Germline V gene lookup returns CDR1 SGHRS and CDR2 YFSETQ. The CDR3: CASSRGGAYNEQFF. The CDR3 nucleotides read TGCGCCAGCTCTCGGGGAGGAGCCTACAATGAGCAGTTCTTC.

There are a few counts of this clone. The chain has TRBV5-5 and TRBJ2-6; D remains ambiguous. Germline V gene lookup returns CDR1 SGHKS and CDR2 YYEKEE (reference sequence). The CDR3 extends over 13 amino acids. The germline V and J ends were trimmed by 8 bases and 1 base, with 7 bases remaining between them. CDR3 in amino acids: CASTESGANVLTF. Written as DNA, the CDR3 is TGTGCCAGTACAGAGTCTGGGGCCAACGTCCTGACTTTC.

The chain couples TRBV7-9 to TRBJ2-1; D may be TRBD1 (6 bases). The CDR3 runs to 14 residues. CDR1 and CDR2 (germline): SEHNR, FQNEAQ (reference sequence). V was shortened by 1 base and J by 6 bases, with 10 bases between the two germline ends. The CDR3 bases are TGTGCCAGCAGCTTAGGCGCAGGGGTCAATGAGCAGTTCTTC. Amino acids: CASSLGAGVNEQFF.

V usage is TRBV5-5 and J usage is TRBJ2-7; D is unclear. V lost 5 bases to trimming and J lost 5 bases, with 17 bases between them. The CDR3 extends over 14 amino acids. The germline CDR1 and CDR2 sequences are SGHKS and YYEKEE (reference sequence). The CDR3 DNA is TGTGCCAGCAGGACGACTGACCCATCCCACGAGCAGTACTTC. It specifies CASRTTDPSHEQYF.

V and J are TRBV19 and TRBJ1-4; 8 bases fit TRBD1. This CDR3 is built from 14 residues. Germline V CDR1 and CDR2: LNHDA, SQIVND (reference sequence). V lost 10 bases, J lost 6 bases, and 10 bases stayed unmatched. The CDR3: CATKRQGMYEKLFF. As DNA, the CDR3 is TGTGCCACCAAGCGACAGGGGATGTATGAAAAACTGTTTTTT.

The V gene is TRBV6-4, the J gene TRBJ1-1, with 7 bases aligning to TRBD1. Germline V lookup: CDR1 MRHNA, CDR2 SNTAGT. The CDR3 has 13 residues. The junction had 2 bases not matched to a gene; V was cut back by 4 bases and J by 3 bases. CDR3 in amino acids: CASSADRDTEAFF. The CDR3 nucleotides read TGTGCCAGCAGTGCCGACAGGGACACTGAAGCTTTCTTT.

This chain joins TRBV10-3 and TRBJ2-3, with TRBD2 as a possible D gene (6 bases). Looked up from germline, CDR1 is ENHRY and CDR2 is SYGVKD. The CDR3 spans 15 residues. Trimming pared 6 bases from V and 3 bases from J, leaving 16 bases between. CDR3 loop: CAIRGSSAGTDTQYF. The CDR3 DNA is TGTGCCATCAGGGGTTCTAGCGCGGGAACAGATACGCAGTATTTT.

The J gene is TRBJ2-3, the V gene TRBV6-6; the D gene is possibly TRBD2 (6 bases). The V gene lost 0 bases and the J gene lost 2 bases, with 12 bases spanning the gap. CDR3 length: 16 amino acids. Germline loops: CDR1 MNHNY, CDR2 SVGAGI (reference sequence). For the CDR3, the DNA is TGTGCCAGCAGTTACTCGTTAAGCGGGTCCACAGATACGCAGTATTTT. Its translation: CASSYSLSGSTDTQYF.